This T cell receptor (beta chain) derives from a study of identical twins. After removal of 1 base from V and 3 bases from J, the junction contained 5 bases not matched to a gene. The germline CDR1 and CDR2 sequences are SGHTA and FQGNSA. The CDR3 is 16 amino acids. In TCRdb, the 5' RACE reads were re-called with MiXCR into one record per CDR3 protein. Of around 510,000 distinct CDR3 sequences in the sample, 14% were seen once. This clonotype has more than one count but fewer than ten. These sequences were also reported in another study, on yellow fever vaccine responses in identical twins. From that second work: The T cell response to vaccination in identical twins was reportedly partly convergent and partly personalized.

Specimen: CD4+ T cells sorted from blood. The origin of this receptor is a woman between 18 and 29 years old in good health. The J gene is TRBJ2-3, the V gene TRBV7-2, with 9 bases fitting TRBD2. The CDR3 nucleotides read TGTGCCAGCAGCTTAGGTTTCGGACTAGCGACAGATACGCAGTATTTT. Encoded protein: CASSLGFGLATDTQYF.